These 22 T cell receptor beta chains originate from one sample sequenced in a study of T-cell memory formation after mild COVID-19. TCRdb fed the 5' RACE reads into MiXCR, producing one record per CDR3 protein. Here the sample spans 450,000 or so distinct CDR3 sequences, around 25% being singletons. Sequencing was done on a sample of PBMCs or a T cell subset sorted from them (not recorded which). The receptors were gathered from an adult woman who had mild COVID-19 (a few samples of this study predate the infection). Cell type and time point are not known.

The chain is built from TRBV12-3 or TRBV12-4 and TRBJ2-7; D is undetermined. V dropped 4 bases and J dropped 3 bases, with 10 bases sitting between them. The CDR3 is made up of 13 amino acids. CDR3 region: CASSSRDNYEQYF. DNA of the CDR3: TGTGCCAGCAGTTCTAGAGATAACTACGAGCAGTACTTC.

This chain connects TRBV7-3 to TRBJ2-3; tentatively, D is TRBD2 (5 bases). Trimming removed 1 base from V and 4 bases from J, with 6 bases in between. This CDR3 has 13 amino acids. Germline CDR1 reads SGHTA; CDR2 reads FQGTGA. The CDR3 is CASSLRGPDTQYF. The DNA for the CDR3 is TGTGCCAGCAGCTTAAGAGGGCCAGATACGCAGTATTTT.

This clonotype was seen a handful of times. The gene calls are TRBV12-3 or TRBV12-4 and TRBJ1-6; D gene unclear. The length of the CDR3 is 15 residues. V was trimmed by 3 bases and J by 7 bases, leaving 13 bases between them. The CDR3 loop reads CASSFGQALNSPLHF. The CDR3 coding sequence is TGTGCCAGCAGTTTTGGGCAGGCATTAAATTCACCCCTCCACTTT.

The V gene is TRBV11-2, the J gene TRBJ2-1; TRBD1 matches at 7 bases. The CDR3 sequence is 16 residues long. Germline CDR1 SGHAT, CDR2 FQNNGV. The trim removed 1 base at V and 6 bases at J, leaving 9 bases unmatched. The CDR3 loop is CASSLGSGGELNEQFF. CDR3 coding DNA: TGTGCCAGCAGCTTAGGTTCAGGGGGAGAACTCAATGAGCAGTTCTTC.

This clonotype has just a few counts. V is TRBV30 and J is TRBJ2-7; possibly TRBD2 for D (5 bases). V dropped 0 bases and J dropped 3 bases, with 6 bases sitting between them. Germline V gene sequence: CDR1 GTSNPN, CDR2 SVGIG (reference sequence). The CDR3 has 12 residues. CDR3 loop: CAWSVDYYEQYF. The CDR3 DNA reads TGTGCCTGGAGTGTCGACTACTACGAGCAGTACTTC.

This clonotype was seen only a few times. The chain employs TRBV12-5 and TRBJ2-3; TRBD1 agrees at 10 bases. CDR3 length: 15 amino acids. The V gene end was trimmed by 4 bases and the J gene end by 5 bases; junction bases not matched to a gene: 6. The V gene's germline CDR1 is LGHNT and CDR2 FRNRAP. The CDR3 spells CASGSGTGVKDTQYF. CDR3 nucleotides: TGTGCTAGTGGTTCCGGGACAGGGGTAAAAGATACGCAGTATTTT.

There are a few counts of this clonotype. This chain joins TRBV20-1 and TRBJ1-2; D ambiguous. Per germline, CDR1 DFQATT and CDR2 SNEGSKA (reference sequence). Trimming stripped 1 base from V and 0 bases from J, with 6 bases between. The CDR3 extends over 13 amino acids. CDR3 in amino acids: CSARAPANYGYTF. CDR3 coding DNA: TGCAGTGCTAGAGCGCCAGCTAACTATGGCTACACCTTC.

This clonotype showed up just a few times. The chain is built from TRBV7-2 and TRBJ2-5; TRBD2 aligns across 12 bases. Germline V gene lookup returns CDR1 SGHTA and CDR2 FQGNSA. There are 17 residues in the CDR3. V was clipped by 5 bases and J by 3 bases; unmatched bases: 10. The CDR3 coding sequence is TGTGCCAGCAGCCTTCGACTAGCGGGAGTTATGGAAGAGACCCAGTACTTC. Its translation: CASSLRLAGVMEETQYF.

Ten or more counts support this clonotype. The V gene is TRBV14, the J gene TRBJ2-3, with D perhaps being TRBD1 or TRBD2 (5 bases each). This CDR3 has 17 amino acids. V was cut by 4 bases and J by 3 bases, with 20 bases left in between. Per the germline V gene, CDR1 is SGHDN and CDR2 is FVKESK. Written as DNA, the CDR3 is TGTGCCAGCAGCCCCGGGGACCCCTTTGTAGGGACAGATACGCAGTATTTT. Its protein is CASSPGDPFVGTDTQYF.

Only a few counts were recorded for this clonotype. The rearrangement joins TRBV19 to TRBJ2-1; perhaps D is TRBD1 or TRBD2 (5 bases each). Trimming stripped 4 bases from V and 10 bases from J, with 17 bases between. Germline V CDR1 and CDR2: LNHDA, SQIVND (reference sequence). The CDR3 is 14 amino acids. DNA of the CDR3: TGTGCCAGTAGTACCTTAGACCTAGGGGAGGAGCAGTTCTTC. Translated: CASSTLDLGEEQFF.

J is TRBJ2-5 and V is TRBV12-3 or TRBV12-4; TRBD2 agrees at 8 bases. The V segment lost 5 bases and the J segment 11 bases; nucleotides outside the gene matches: 13. The CDR3 length is 14 residues. The CDR3 spells CASSRSGGALRQYF. The DNA of the CDR3 is TGTGCCAGCAGTCGTTCCGGGGGGGCCTTACGTCAGTACTTC.

This clonotype was seen a handful of times. V usage is TRBV24-1 and J usage is TRBJ2-5; D gene uncertain. Trimming left V 2 bases short and J 5 bases short, with 8 bases between. This CDR3 comprises 13 residues. Germline V lookup: CDR1 KGHDR, CDR2 SFDVKD. This CDR3 is CATSDYPVETQYF. The CDR3 DNA reads as TGTGCCACCAGTGATTACCCCGTGGAGACCCAGTACTTC.

This chain links TRBV6-1 with TRBJ2-3; 10 bases match TRBD2. Germline V gene lookup returns CDR1 MNHNS and CDR2 SASEGT. V trimming: 7 bases; J trimming: 5 bases; junction bases outside the gene matches: 15. The CDR3 sequence is 17 residues long. CDR3 residues: CASKPPDGAGGQDTQYF. CDR3 coding DNA: TGTGCCAGCAAGCCCCCAGACGGAGCGGGGGGGCAAGATACGCAGTATTTT.

The rearrangement joins TRBV24-1 to TRBJ1-5; a weak D match, TRBD1 (5 bases). This CDR3 has 15 amino acids. Trimming removed 3 bases at V and 4 bases at J, with 12 bases between. Per germline, CDR1 KGHDR and CDR2 SFDVKD. CDR3 residues: CATSDGGYRNQPQHF. In nucleotides, the CDR3 is TGTGCCACCAGTGATGGGGGTTATAGAAATCAGCCCCAGCATTTT.

The J gene is TRBJ2-5, the V gene TRBV5-6; D may be TRBD2 (6 bases). Germline CDR1 reads SGHDT; CDR2 reads YYEEEE. The CDR3 has 16 residues. Deletions cut 1 base from V and 4 bases from J, with 17 bases between. The CDR3 DNA reads as TGTGCCAGCAGCTTGAGGGTGTCGACTAGTAGAGAGACCCAGTACTTC. The encoded protein is CASSLRVSTSRETQYF.

CDR3 DNA: TGTGCCAGCAGCGCAGGGGACAGGGGGCCACATTACGAGCAGTACTTC. This gives the protein CASSAGDRGPHYEQYF. J is TRBJ2-7 and V is TRBV5-6, with TRBD1 matching 12 bases. The CDR3 is 16 amino acids. Germline CDR1 SGHDT, CDR2 YYEEEE. J was trimmed by 4 bases and V by 4 bases; bases with no gene match: 9.

This chain uses TRBV30 with TRBJ2-7; no clear D gene. V lost 2 bases to trimming and J lost 5 bases, with 19 bases between them. The CDR3 extends over 15 amino acids. CDR1 GTSNPN and CDR2 SVGIG come from the germline V gene (reference sequence). This CDR3 is CAWSPGDGTEDEQYF. The CDR3 nucleotides are TGTGCCTGGAGTCCAGGAGACGGAACCGAGGACGAGCAGTACTTC.

The V gene is TRBV25-1, the J gene TRBJ2-1, with TRBD1 matching over 9 bases. The junction had 9 bases not matched to a gene; V was cut back by 6 bases and J by 3 bases. CDR1 is MGHDK, CDR2 SYGVNS, per germline. This CDR3 is built from 16 residues. DNA for the CDR3: TGTGCCAGCAGCTTACCCGGGACAGGGTACTACAATGAGCAGTTCTTC. It specifies CASSLPGTGYYNEQFF.

This clonotype has only one observation. This chain connects TRBV12-3 or TRBV12-4 to TRBJ2-1; D not certain. Between the trimmed V and J ends, which lost 8 bases and 1 base, there was a span of 12 bases. The CDR3 extends over 14 amino acids. The DNA of the CDR3 is TGTGCCAGCGCCAGTACAAGTTCCTACAATGAGCAGTTCTTC. It encodes CASASTSSYNEQFF.

CDR3 sequence (DNA): TGTGCCAGCAGCCAAGCTGGGCCTGGGGCCAACGTCCTGACTTTC. Amino acids: CASSQAGPGANVLTF. The V call is TRBV3-1, the J call TRBJ2-6, with no clear D. The CDR3 sequence is 15 residues long. The germline V gene encodes CDR1 LGHDT and CDR2 YNNKEL (reference sequence). V lost 1 base, J lost 2 bases, and 6 bases lay in between.

This clonotype has just a few counts. This chain links TRBV6-5 with TRBJ2-2, with 8 positions matching TRBD1. J lost 6 bases, V lost 0 bases, and 3 bases had no gene match. Looked up from germline, CDR1 is MNHEY and CDR2 is SVGAGI. The CDR3 consists of 15 residues. CDR3 protein: CASSYSQGASGELFF. The CDR3 region has the DNA TGTGCCAGCAGTTACTCGCAGGGGGCCTCCGGGGAGCTGTTTTTT.

The chain uses TRBV30 and TRBJ1-5, with D maybe TRBD1 (5 bases). CDR1 is GTSNPN and CDR2 is SVGIG in the germline V gene (reference sequence). Trimming stripped 0 bases from V and 1 base from J, with 10 bases between. The CDR3 covers 15 residues. In DNA, the CDR3 is TGTGCCTGGAGTGTACCAGGGTTGAGCAATCAGCCCCAGCATTTT. Translated, it gives CAWSVPGLSNQPQHF. The full variable domain, with the rest looked up from reference TRBV30 and TRBJ1-5, is SQTIHQWPATLVQPVGSPLSLECTVEGTSNPNLYWYRQAAGRGLQLLFYSVGIGQISSEVPQNLSASRPQDRQFILSSKKLLLSDSGFYLCAWSVPGLSNQPQHFGDGTRLSIL.